The clone carrying this TCR beta chain was counted between two and nine times. Its antigen is undetermined. These data are taken from a study of shared clonotypes between healthy human individuals. Overall study findings and caveats: A limitation of the genetic and exposure-history diversity represented arose from few donors.

Germline loops: CDR1 SNHLY, CDR2 FYNNEI. The V and J ends lost 5 bases and 6 bases respectively, with 17 bases between them. There are 15 residues in the CDR3. Using ten immunoSEQ deep assay plates, investigators sequenced unsorted PBMC DNA. TCRdb's table, derived via immunoSEQ multiplex PCR, lists solely in-frame clones and lacks some. The sample holds about 560,000 clones, around 77% seen once. The source of this sequence is a woman in her thirties or forties in good health. Some clones in this sample may be carry-over from other donors' samples. The chain employs TRBV2 and TRBJ1-5; tentative D call: TRBD1 (6 bases). Material for sequencing was PBMCs. CDR3 protein: CASSPFLQGTQPQHF. Written as DNA, the CDR3 is TGTGCCAGCAGTCCCTTCCTACAGGGCACTCAGCCCCAGCATTTT. Filled out from reference TRBV2 and TRBJ1-5, the complete variable domain reads EPEVTQTPSHQVTQMGQEVILRCVPISNHLYFYWYRQILGQKVEFLVSFYNNEISEKSEIFDDQFSVERPDGSNFTLKIRSTKLEDSAMYFCASSPFLQGTQPQHFGDGTRLSIL.